These T cell receptor beta chains were read from a single sample in a study of T cells in Graves' hyperthyroidism and ophthalmopathy. Via MiXCR, TCRdb re-called the multiplex PCR reads, giving one row per CDR3 protein. The sample lists a few hundred thousand distinct CDR3 sequences; around 16% were seen once. Specimen: blood. These receptors all come from a woman aged 45-65 years with Graves' hyperthyroidism. Each CDR3 is given without its conserved first and last residue. The order of the fields is CDR3 protein, J gene, V gene.

CDR3: ASSRRGPGNTIY
J: TRBJ1-3
V: TRBV27

CDR3: ASSFLAGGPSYEQY
J: TRBJ2-7
V: TRBV28

CDR3: ASSPLADRSNYGYT
J: TRBJ1-2
V: TRBV18

CDR3: ASSRGQVIYGYT
J: TRBJ1-2
V: TRBV12-3/TRBV12-4

CDR3: SARDTSGNTIY
J: TRBJ1-3
V: TRBV20-1

CDR3: SAVGQSDQPQH
J: TRBJ1-5
V: TRBV20-1

CDR3: SAPKQGAPTDTQY
J: TRBJ2-3
V: TRBV20-1

CDR3: ASSFGRVYEQY
J: TRBJ2-7
V: TRBV7-9

CDR3: ASTLQETQY
J: TRBJ2-5
V: TRBV3-1

CDR3: ASSVVRGDRAYDTEAF
J: TRBJ1-1
V: TRBV9

CDR3: ASSIVSSGANVLT
J: TRBJ2-6
V: TRBV19

CDR3: ASSIDLVWYSGNTIY
J: TRBJ1-3
V: TRBV19

CDR3: ASSEVDGAEKLF
J: TRBJ1-4
V: TRBV19

CDR3: ASSQIKRQGRDEQY
J: TRBJ2-7
V: TRBV14

CDR3: ACPRGADTIY
J: TRBJ1-3
V: TRBV30

CDR3: ASSEHNEYGYT
J: TRBJ1-2
V: TRBV9

CDR3: ASRPGAGTDTQY
J: TRBJ2-3
V: TRBV5-1

CDR3: ATSRDLGRLDGYT
J: TRBJ1-2
V: TRBV15

CDR3: ASNQGNGNTIY
J: TRBJ1-3
V: TRBV19

CDR3: ASSGEGLAAYNEQF
J: TRBJ2-1
V: TRBV6-2/TRBV6-3

CDR3: ASTQVGTDFSNQPQH
J: TRBJ1-5
V: TRBV19

CDR3: ASSFIRSGANVLT
J: TRBJ2-6
V: TRBV12-3/TRBV12-4

CDR3: ASSFRLAGDFYEQY
J: TRBJ2-7
V: TRBV7-9

CDR3: ASSLAGGAYQAF
J: TRBJ1-1
V: TRBV7-9

CDR3: ATSPGTSGRLVDTQY
J: TRBJ2-3
V: TRBV12-3/TRBV12-4

CDR3: ASSPERGYEQY
J: TRBJ2-7
V: TRBV11-1

CDR3: SAMQGYGYT
J: TRBJ1-2
V: TRBV20-1

CDR3: ASSLGSSGRAWEQY
J: TRBJ2-7
V: TRBV7-2

CDR3: ASSQEPAGPNLRGDTQY
J: TRBJ2-3
V: TRBV14